This is a list of T cell receptor beta chains from one sample in a study of CD8+ T cells in alopecia areata. The data were produced by immunoSEQ multiplex PCR, yet TCRdb's version contains in-frame clones alone and is incomplete. The table lists 89,000 or so clones, approximately 50% of them singletons. Sequencing was performed on NKG2D-high CD8+ T cells sorted from blood. The source is a human donor with alopecia areata. The CDR3 runs from the conserved cysteine through the conserved F or W. D genes are given only for firm matches. The size of a clone is reported for some rows only, either as once, few or many, or as a class for expanded clones.

V,D,size,J,DNA,CDR3
TRBV7-9,NA,few,TRBJ2-7,TGTGCCAGCAGCCTGTATGGACCGGGCTACGAGCAGTACTTC,CASSLYGPGYEQYF
TRBV11-3,NA,few,TRBJ2-1,TGTGCCAGCAGCTTAGAAGCGGGCGGGGGCAGCTCCTACAATGAGCAGTTCTTC,CASSLEAGGGSSYNEQFF
TRBV27,NA,NA,TRBJ2-3,TGTGCCAGCAAAAACCTGGGAACAGATACGCAGTATTTT,CASKNLGTDTQYF
TRBV29-1,NA,NA,TRBJ2-7,TGCAGCGCCCTCACACAGGCCTCCTACGAGCAGTACTTC,CSALTQASYEQYF
TRBV9,TRBD1,few,TRBJ2-6,TGTGCCAGCAGCGCGGACAGGACTGCTGGGGCCAACGTCCTGACTTTC,CASSADRTAGANVLTF
TRBV4-1,NA,NA,TRBJ2-7,TGCGCCAGCAGCCAACCAGGGTCCTACGAGCAGTACTTC,CASSQPGSYEQYF
TRBV30,NA,once,TRBJ2-7,TGTGCCTGGAGCTCTGACGGAAGCGAGCAGTACTTC,CAWSSDGSEQYF
TRBV27,NA,NA,TRBJ1-2,TGTGCCAGCAGTTTATCTGGGGCTACTAACTATGGCTACACCTTC,CASSLSGATNYGYTF
TRBV5-1,NA,NA,TRBJ2-1,TGCGCCAGCAGCTTGGTTTCAAGGTTCAATGAGCAGTTCTTC,CASSLVSRFNEQFF
TRBV5-1,NA,few,TRBJ2-7,TGCGCCAGCAGCCTGGACGGGGACGAGCAGTACTTC,CASSLDGDEQYF
TRBV4-3,NA,NA,TRBJ2-1,TGCGCCAGCAGCCAAATCGGAGGTCTTTTCAATGAGCAGTTCTTC,CASSQIGGLFNEQFF
TRBV4-2,NA,few,TRBJ2-3,TGTGCCAGCAGCCCAGGGGTAGCGCTTGGGGATACGCAGTATTTT,CASSPGVALGDTQYF
TRBV29-1,NA,few,TRBJ2-2,TGCAGCACCGAAGGGGAGGCCGGGGAGCTGTTTTTT,CSTEGEAGELFF
TRBV7-6,NA,NA,TRBJ2-2,TGTGCCAGCAGCCCCACCACCGGGGAGCTGTTTTTT,CASSPTTGELFF
TRBV29-1,TRBD2,few,TRBJ2-7,TGCAGCGTTGAGGACTCACCGGTAGCGGGAGGCTACGAGCAGTACTTC,CSVEDSPVAGGYEQYF
TRBV6-6,NA,NA,TRBJ2-5,TGTGCCAGCAGTTATGCAGGGACCCAGTACTTC,CASSYAGTQYF
TRBV29-1,NA,NA,TRBJ1-1,TGCAGCGCCGGGCAGGGTACCGCCACTGAAGCTTTCTTT,CSAGQGTATEAFF
TRBV27,TRBD2,once,TRBJ2-7,TGTGCCAGCAGTTCTCGGACTAGCGGGCGAACTTCCTACGAGCAGTACTTC,CASSSRTSGRTSYEQYF
TRBV2,NA,NA,TRBJ1-5,TGTGCCAGCAGGGGGCTAATAGAGGGGACGCAGCCCCAGCATTTT,CASRGLIEGTQPQHF
TRBV4-1,NA,few,TRBJ2-3,TGCGCCAGCAGCCATCCTCGAGCCTCCGGGAGCGGTAGCACAGATACGCAGTATTTT,CASSHPRASGSGSTDTQYF
TRBV27,TRBD2,few,TRBJ2-3,TGTGCCAGCATGAGAGCGGGGGGCCTGTGGGATACGCAGTATTTT,CASMRAGGLWDTQYF
TRBV23-1,NA,NA,TRBJ2-5,TGCGCCAGCAGTCAACCGCAGGGGCGGGGGGAGACCCAGTACTTC,CASSQPQGRGETQYF
TRBV9,TRBD1,NA,TRBJ2-1,TGTGCCAGCAGCACGGGACAGAGCTCCTACAATGAGCAGTTCTTC,CASSTGQSSYNEQFF
TRBV13,TRBD1,NA,TRBJ2-7,TGTGCCAGCAGCAGGACAGGGTACGAGCAGTACTTC,CASSRTGYEQYF
TRBV9,NA,NA,TRBJ1-1,TGTGCCAGCAGCGTAGATGGTGGAACTGAAGCTTTCTTT,CASSVDGGTEAFF
TRBV28,NA,NA,TRBJ1-2,TGTGCCAGCAGTTCGACAGAACCATATGGCTACACCTTC,CASSSTEPYGYTF
TRBV29-1,NA,NA,TRBJ1-1,TGCAGCGTTAACTTTCCGGACAGACTGAACACTGAAGCTTTCTTT,CSVNFPDRLNTEAFF
TRBV9,TRBD2,few,TRBJ2-1,TGTGCCAGCAGCCTGAGCGGGGGACCCTCCAATGAGCAGTTCTTC,CASSLSGGPSNEQFF
TRBV11-2,NA,NA,TRBJ2-7,TGTGCCAGCAGCTCGACCAATAACTACGAGCAGTACTTC,CASSSTNNYEQYF
TRBV2,NA,few,TRBJ2-7,TGTGCCAGCAGCCGGGACCTTGGGTCCTACGAGCAGTACTTC,CASSRDLGSYEQYF
TRBV5-6,NA,NA,TRBJ2-1,TGTGCCAGCAGCTTGGTAGCGGACGATGAGCAGTTCTTC,CASSLVADDEQFF
TRBV5-6,TRBD1,NA,TRBJ1-5,TGTGCCAGCAGCTTGGGACAGGGATATCAGCCCCAGCATTTT,CASSLGQGYQPQHF
TRBV2,TRBD1,NA,TRBJ2-1,TGTGCCAGCAGATCAATTAGGACAGGGGTCAACAATGAGCAGTTCTTC,CASRSIRTGVNNEQFF
TRBV29-1,TRBD1,few,TRBJ2-7,TGCAGCGTTGAGGGGACAGCTTCCTACGAGCAGTACTTC,CSVEGTASYEQYF
TRBV27,NA,NA,TRBJ1-5,TGTGCCAGCAGTTTATCGGGGCAGGGAAATCAGCCCCAGCATTTT,CASSLSGQGNQPQHF
TRBV29-1,NA,few,TRBJ2-7,TGCAGCGTTGAGTTGGGTCAGCCCTACGAGCAGTACTTC,CSVELGQPYEQYF
TRBV7-6,TRBD2,NA,TRBJ2-1,TGTGCCAGCAGCTCGGGACTAGCGGGAGCTGTCTTC,CASSSGLAGAVF
TRBV29-1,TRBD1,once,TRBJ2-7,TGCAGCGTTTGGGGCGGACAGGTCGCCTACGAGCAGTACTTC,CSVWGGQVAYEQYF
TRBV5-1,NA,once,TRBJ2-2,TGCGCCAGCAGCCCGACAGGCACCGGGGAGCTGTTTTTT,CASSPTGTGELFF
TRBV29-1,NA,few,TRBJ2-5,TGCAGCGTTGAAGTAGGGCCAGCCGCAGGGACCCAGTACTTC,CSVEVGPAAGTQYF
TRBV5-6,NA,NA,TRBJ2-2,TGTGCCAGCAGCTTGGCAGGGCCCGGGGAGCTGTTTTTT,CASSLAGPGELFF
TRBV28,NA,few,TRBJ2-7,TGTGCCAGCAGCCTACCGGAGCGACAGGCTCAGGCTTCTCTCTACGAGCAGTACTTC,CASSLPERQAQASLYEQYF
TRBV5-6,TRBD2,NA,TRBJ2-2,TGTGCCAGCAGCGAGAGCGGGACTACCGGGGAGCTGTTTTTT,CASSESGTTGELFF
TRBV15,NA,NA,TRBJ1-4,TGTGCCACCAGCAGAGACACGGACAGCCTTAATGAAAAACTGTTTTTT,CATSRDTDSLNEKLFF
TRBV27,NA,NA,TRBJ2-1,TGTGCCAGCAGCCTGCGAGGCGAGCAGTTCTTC,CASSLRGEQFF